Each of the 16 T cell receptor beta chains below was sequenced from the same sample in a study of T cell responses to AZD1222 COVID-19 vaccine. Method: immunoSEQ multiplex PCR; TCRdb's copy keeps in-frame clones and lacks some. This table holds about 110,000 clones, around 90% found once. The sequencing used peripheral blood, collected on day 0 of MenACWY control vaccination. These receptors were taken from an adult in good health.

DNA of the CDR3: TGCAGTGCTAGTGATCTGGGGGGGTTCACTGAAGCTTTCTTT. It codes for CSASDLGGFTEAFF. The chain employs TRBV20-1 and TRBJ1-1; maybe TRBD1 (5 bases). CDR3 length: 14 amino acids. V lost 3 bases to trimming and J lost 4 bases, with 15 bases between them. Per the germline V gene, CDR1 is DFQATT and CDR2 is SNEGSKA (reference sequence).

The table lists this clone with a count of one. This CDR3 is CASTWTGANQPQHF. CDR3 in DNA: TGTGCCAGCACCTGGACAGGGGCAAATCAGCCCCAGCATTTT. The chain couples TRBV6-5 to TRBJ1-5; 9 nucleotides agree with TRBD1. Germline V gene data show CDR1 as MNHEY and CDR2 as SVGAGI. Germline trimming cut 7 bases from V and 4 bases from J; bases unmatched to any gene: 5. There are 14 residues in the CDR3.

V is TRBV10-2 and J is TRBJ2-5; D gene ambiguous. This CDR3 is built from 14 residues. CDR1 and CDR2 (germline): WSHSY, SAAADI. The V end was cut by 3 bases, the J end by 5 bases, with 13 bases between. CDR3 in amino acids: CASSEMVGRETQYF. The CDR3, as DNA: TGCGCCAGCAGTGAAATGGTAGGCCGCGAGACCCAGTACTTC.

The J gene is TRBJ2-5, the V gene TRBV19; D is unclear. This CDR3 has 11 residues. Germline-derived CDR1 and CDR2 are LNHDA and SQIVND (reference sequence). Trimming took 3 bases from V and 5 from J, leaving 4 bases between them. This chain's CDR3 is CASSIRETQYF. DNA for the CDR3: TGTGCCAGTAGTATCCGGGAGACCCAGTACTTC. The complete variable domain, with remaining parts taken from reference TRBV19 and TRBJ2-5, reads DGGITQSPKYLFRKEGQNVTLSCEQNLNHDAMYWYRQDPGQGLRLIYYSQIVNDFQKGDIAEGYSVSREKKESFPLTVTSAQKNPTAFYLCASSIRETQYFGPGTRLLVL.

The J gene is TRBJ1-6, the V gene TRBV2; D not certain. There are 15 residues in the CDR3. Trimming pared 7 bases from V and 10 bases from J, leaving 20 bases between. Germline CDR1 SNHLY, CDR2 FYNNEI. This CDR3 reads CASIPRESGKSPLHF. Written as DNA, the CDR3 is TGTGCCAGCATCCCTCGGGAGTCGGGAAAATCACCCCTCCACTTT.

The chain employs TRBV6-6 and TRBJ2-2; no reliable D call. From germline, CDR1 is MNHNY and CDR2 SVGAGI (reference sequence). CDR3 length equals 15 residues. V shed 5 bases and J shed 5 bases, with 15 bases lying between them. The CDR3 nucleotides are TGTGCCAGCAGTAGTGTAGGCATAGGGACCGGGGAGCTGTTTTTT. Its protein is CASSSVGIGTGELFF.

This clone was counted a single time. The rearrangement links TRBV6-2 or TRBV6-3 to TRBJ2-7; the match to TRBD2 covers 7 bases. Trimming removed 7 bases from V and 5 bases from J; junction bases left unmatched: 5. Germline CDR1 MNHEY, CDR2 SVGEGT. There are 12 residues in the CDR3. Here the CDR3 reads CASTPGGNEQYF. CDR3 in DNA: TGTGCCAGCACCCCCGGGGGGAACGAGCAGTACTTC.

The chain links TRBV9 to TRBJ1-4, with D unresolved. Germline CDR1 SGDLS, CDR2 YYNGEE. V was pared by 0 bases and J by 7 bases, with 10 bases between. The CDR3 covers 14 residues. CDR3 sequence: CASSVGIHGEKLFF. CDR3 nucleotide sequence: TGTGCCAGCAGCGTAGGGATCCATGGTGAAAAACTGTTTTTT.

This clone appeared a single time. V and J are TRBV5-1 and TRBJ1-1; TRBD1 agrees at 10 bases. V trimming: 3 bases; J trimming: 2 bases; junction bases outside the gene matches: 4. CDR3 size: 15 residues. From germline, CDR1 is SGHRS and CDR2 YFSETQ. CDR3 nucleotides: TGCGCCAGCAGCTCGGGACAGGGGCTAAACACTGAAGCTTTCTTT. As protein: CASSSGQGLNTEAFF.

CDR3 sequence reads: CASSSLGLNTGELFF. For the CDR3, the DNA is TGTGCCAGCAGTTCCCTGGGTCTAAACACCGGGGAGCTGTTTTTT. The chain combines TRBV6-5 with TRBJ2-2; D call uncertain. Per the germline V gene, CDR1 is MNHEY and CDR2 is SVGAGI. Trimming removed 4 bases at V and 2 bases at J, with 11 bases between. CDR3 length equals 15 residues.

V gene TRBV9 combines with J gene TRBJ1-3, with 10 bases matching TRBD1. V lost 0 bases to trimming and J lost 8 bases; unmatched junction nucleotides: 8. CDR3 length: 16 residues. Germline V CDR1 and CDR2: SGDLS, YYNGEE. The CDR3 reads CASSVGQGAQGHTIYF. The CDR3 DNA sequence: TGTGCCAGCAGCGTAGGACAGGGGGCTCAGGGGCACACCATATATTTT.

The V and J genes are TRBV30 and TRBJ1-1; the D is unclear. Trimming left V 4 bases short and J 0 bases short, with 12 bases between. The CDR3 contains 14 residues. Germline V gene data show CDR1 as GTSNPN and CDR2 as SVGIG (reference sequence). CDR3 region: CAWTADYLNTEAFF. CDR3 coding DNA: TGTGCCTGGACCGCTGACTACCTGAACACTGAAGCTTTCTTT.

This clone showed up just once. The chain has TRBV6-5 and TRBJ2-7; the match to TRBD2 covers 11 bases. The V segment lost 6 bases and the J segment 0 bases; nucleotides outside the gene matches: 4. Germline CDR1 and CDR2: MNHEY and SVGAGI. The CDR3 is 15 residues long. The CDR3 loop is CASRTSGTVSYEQYF. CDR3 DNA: TGTGCCAGCAGGACTAGCGGGACAGTCTCCTACGAGCAGTACTTC.

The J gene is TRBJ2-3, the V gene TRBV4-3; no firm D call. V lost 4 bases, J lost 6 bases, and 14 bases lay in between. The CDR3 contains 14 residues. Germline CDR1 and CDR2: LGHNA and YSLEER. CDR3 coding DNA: TGCGCCAGCAGCCCTTTTCTCAACTCCGATACGCAGTATTTT. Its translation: CASSPFLNSDTQYF.

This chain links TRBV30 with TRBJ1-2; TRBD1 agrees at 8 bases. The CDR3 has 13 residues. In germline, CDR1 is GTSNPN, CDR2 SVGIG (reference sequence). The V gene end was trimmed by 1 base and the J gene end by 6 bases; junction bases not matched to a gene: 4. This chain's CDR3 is CAWSGTGIDGYTF. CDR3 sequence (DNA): TGTGCCTGGAGTGGGACAGGGATAGATGGCTACACCTTC.

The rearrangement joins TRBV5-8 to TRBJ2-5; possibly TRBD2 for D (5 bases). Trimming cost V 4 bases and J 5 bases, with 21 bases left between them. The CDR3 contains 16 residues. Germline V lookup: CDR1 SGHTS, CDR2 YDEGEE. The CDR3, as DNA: TGTGCCAGCAGCCTCCCCGGGCGAATCCCGGGGGAGACCCAGTACTTC. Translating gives CASSLPGRIPGETQYF.